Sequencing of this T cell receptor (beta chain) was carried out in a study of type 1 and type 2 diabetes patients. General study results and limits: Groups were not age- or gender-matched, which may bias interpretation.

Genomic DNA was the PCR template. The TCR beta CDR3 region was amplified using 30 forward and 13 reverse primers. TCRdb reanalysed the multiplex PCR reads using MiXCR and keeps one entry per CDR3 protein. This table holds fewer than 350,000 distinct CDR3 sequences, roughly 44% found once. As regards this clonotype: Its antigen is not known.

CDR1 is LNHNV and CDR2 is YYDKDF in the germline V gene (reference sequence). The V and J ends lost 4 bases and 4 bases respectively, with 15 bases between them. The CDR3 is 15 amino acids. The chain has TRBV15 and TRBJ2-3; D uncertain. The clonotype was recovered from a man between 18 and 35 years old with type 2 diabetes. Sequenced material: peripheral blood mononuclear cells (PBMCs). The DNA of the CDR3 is TGTGCCACCAGCAAATTGGAGCCCTCCCCAGATACGCAGTATTTT. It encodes CATSKLEPSPDTQYF. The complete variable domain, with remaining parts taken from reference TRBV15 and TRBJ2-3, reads DAMVIQNPRYQVTQFGKPVTLSCSQTLNHNVMYWYQQKSSQAPKLLFHYYDKDFNNEADTPDNFQSRRPNTSFCFLDIRSPGLGDTAMYLCATSKLEPSPDTQYFGPGTRLTVL.